The present T cell receptor beta chain was sequenced within a study of CD8+ T cells in alopecia areata. Study outcomes and limitations: With tofacitinib ongoing, many expanded lesional clones persisted in both scalp and blood.

Comments on this clone: The antigen is undetermined.

The CDR3 runs to 14 residues. The V gene lost 4 bases and the J gene lost 5 bases, with 15 bases spanning the gap. Looked up from germline, CDR1 is SGHRS and CDR2 is YFSETQ. Treatment given: oral pan-JAK inhibitor, 5-10 mg twice daily. Extraction and reverse transcription of RNA yielded cDNA as the sequencing template. Repertoires were generated with immunoSEQ multiplex PCR, while TCRdb's copy carries only in-frame clones and drops some. This table holds over 150,000 clones, roughly 60% found once. The chain joins TRBV5-1 to TRBJ2-5, with D perhaps matching TRBD1 or TRBD2 (6 bases each). The receptor's source is a human donor with alopecia areata. The sequenced sample was CD4+ T cells sorted from blood, obtained at week 24, from a patient treated with tofacitinib. CDR3 coding DNA: TGCGCCAGCAGCCCTGGAGGGGGGACGGAGACCCAGTACTTC. It specifies CASSPGGGTETQYF. The full variable domain, rest sourced from reference TRBV5-1 and TRBJ2-5, is KAGVTQTPRYLIKTRGQQVTLSCSPISGHRSVSWYQQTPGQGLQFLFEYFSETQRNKGNFPGRFSGRQFSNSRSEMNVSTLELGDSALYLCASSPGGGTETQYFGPGTRLLVL.